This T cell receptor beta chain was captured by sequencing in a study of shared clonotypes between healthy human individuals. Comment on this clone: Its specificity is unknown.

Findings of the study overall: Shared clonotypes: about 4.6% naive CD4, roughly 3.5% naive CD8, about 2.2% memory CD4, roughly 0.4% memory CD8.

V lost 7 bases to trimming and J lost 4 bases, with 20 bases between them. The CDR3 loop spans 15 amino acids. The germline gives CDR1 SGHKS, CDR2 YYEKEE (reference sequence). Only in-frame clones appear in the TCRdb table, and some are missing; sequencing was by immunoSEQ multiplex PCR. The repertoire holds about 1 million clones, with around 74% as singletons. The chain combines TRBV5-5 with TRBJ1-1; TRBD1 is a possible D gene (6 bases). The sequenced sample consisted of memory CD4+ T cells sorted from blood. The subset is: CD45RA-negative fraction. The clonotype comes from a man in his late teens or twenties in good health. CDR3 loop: CASRRYREIGTEAFF. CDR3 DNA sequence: TGTGCCAGCCGAAGGTACAGGGAAATTGGCACTGAAGCTTTCTTT.